This T cell receptor (beta chain) came from a study of response to subunit inactivated influenza vaccine. This clonotype has just a few counts. The antigen is not known. Trimming pared 4 bases from V and 2 bases from J, leaving 14 bases between. The CDR3 length is 15 residues. CDR1 and CDR2 (germline): LGHNA, YNFKEQ. From the RT-PCR reads, TCRdb called clonotypes with MiXCR, one entry per CDR3 protein. The table records roughly 780,000 distinct CDR3 sequences, approximately 18% of them present only once. Study-level results: After each seasonal influenza vaccination, few new T cells are recruited, the authors suggested.

The rearrangement joins TRBV4-2 to TRBJ1-2; possibly TRBD1 for D (5 bases). This clonotype was obtained from a man in his fifties or sixties who received an inactivated influenza vaccine. Source: PBMCs from blood, taken 5 to 6 days after vaccination. The CDR3 region has the DNA TGTGCCAGCAGCCGAAACCCCGGGGACAACTATGGCTACACCTTC. This codes for CASSRNPGDNYGYTF.